Following are 8 T cell receptor beta chains from one sample sequenced in a study of cytomegalovirus exposure and HLA in healthy donors. Amplification used 60 Vbeta primers and 13 Jbeta primers. Generated by immunoSEQ multiplex PCR, the TCRdb table keeps only in-frame clones and is missing some. Its listing shows 100,000 to 150,000 clones. Material for sequencing was PBMCs. All receptors derive from a man aged 18 to 30 in good health and CMV-seronegative.

The rearrangement uses TRBV5-1 and TRBJ2-2, with 7 nucleotides matching TRBD2. V gave up 0 bases and J gave up 7 bases; unmatched junction bases: 6. Germline V gives CDR1 SGHRS, CDR2 YFSETQ. This CDR3 comprises 15 residues. DNA for the CDR3: TGCGCCAGCAGCTTGGCGGGAGGTTACGTCGGGGAGCTGTTTTTT. Its translation: CASSLAGGYVGELFF. Together with reference TRBV5-1 and TRBJ2-2, the CDR3 gives the full variable domain: KAGVTQTPRYLIKTRGQQVTLSCSPISGHRSVSWYQQTPGQGLQFLFEYFSETQRNKGNFPGRFSGRQFSNSRSEMNVSTLELGDSALYLCASSLAGGYVGELFFGEGSRLTVL.

This sequence joins TRBV7-9 and TRBJ2-1; D uncertain. The CDR3 spans 12 residues. V lost 2 bases, J lost 10 bases, and 9 bases lay in between. Germline V gene sequence: CDR1 SEHNR, CDR2 FQNEAQ (reference sequence). CDR3 protein: CASSLRSEEQFF. The CDR3 DNA reads TGTGCCAGCAGCTTAAGGAGCGAAGAGCAGTTCTTC. Looking up the rest from reference TRBV7-9 and TRBJ2-1 gives the full variable domain: DTGVSQNPRHKITKRGQNVTFRCDPISEHNRLYWYRQTLGQGPEFLTYFQNEAQLEKSRLLSDRFSAERPKGSFSTLEIQRTEQGDSAMYLCASSLRSEEQFFGPGTRLTVL.

The CDR3 sequence: CASRSDRGLNTQYF. DNA of the CDR3: TGTGCCAGCAGGAGCGACAGGGGGCTAAACACGCAGTATTTT. The chain carries TRBV2 and TRBJ2-3; 10 bases align to TRBD1. The CDR3 consists of 14 residues. The V and J ends lost 6 bases and 9 bases, in that order; junction bases with no gene match: 9. From germline, CDR1 is SNHLY and CDR2 FYNNEI.

The V call is TRBV14, the J call TRBJ1-6; 8 bases are shared with TRBD1. This CDR3 spans 15 amino acids. Germline assignment: CDR1 SGHDN and CDR2 FVKESK. The V and J ends lost 0 bases and 6 bases, in that order; junction bases with no gene match: 1. This CDR3 reads CASSQDRGRNSPLHF. The CDR3 nucleotides are TGTGCCAGCAGCCAAGACAGGGGGCGTAATTCACCCCTCCACTTT.

The gene calls are TRBV28 and TRBJ1-5; the D gene is possibly TRBD1 (5 bases). The CDR3 is made up of 18 amino acids. Deletions cut 2 bases from V and 4 bases from J, with 21 bases between. Germline CDR1 reads MDHEN; CDR2 reads SYDVKM. CDR3 sequence: CASSLVWSWGQGNQPQHF. The CDR3 nucleotides read TGTGCCAGCAGTTTAGTTTGGTCTTGGGGTCAGGGTAATCAGCCCCAGCATTTT.

The chain carries TRBV19 and TRBJ1-4, with 8 bases lining up with TRBD1. The junction had 9 bases not matched to a gene; V was cut back by 5 bases and J by 7 bases. CDR1 and CDR2 (germline): LNHDA, SQIVND (reference sequence). This CDR3 contains 15 residues. The CDR3 region has the DNA TGTGCCAGTAGTGTCCGGACAGGGAGGCGTGAAAAACTGTTTTTT. The encoded protein is CASSVRTGRREKLFF.

V usage is TRBV6-1 and J usage is TRBJ2-1, with D possibly TRBD1 on 6 matching bases. The CDR3 totals 14 residues. V lost 3 bases and J lost 4, with 10 bases in between. Germline-derived CDR1 and CDR2 are MNHNS and SASEGT. CDR3 region: CASSDRTAYNEQFF. The CDR3 nucleotides are TGTGCCAGCAGTGACAGGACAGCGTACAATGAGCAGTTCTTC.

CDR3 sequence (DNA): TGCGCCAGCAGCCCGGGTGTCCCGAGCGGGAGGGGATACGAGCAGTACTTC. Protein: CASSPGVPSGRGYEQYF. The chain uses TRBV5-1 and TRBJ2-7; 10 bases match TRBD2. After removal of 4 bases from V and 4 bases from J, the junction contained 14 bases not matched to a gene. Germline CDR1 is SGHRS and CDR2 is YFSETQ. This CDR3 has 17 amino acids.